A single T cell receptor (beta chain) is shown here with its context. Its antigen is undetermined. In the authors' workflow: After removing out-of-frame reads, approximately 2 million distinct TCRbeta sequences remained. Clones were sequenced by immunoSEQ multiplex PCR, and TCRdb holds only the in-frame ones, with some missing. Clonal size and the V and J genes are those of that table, whereas D and trimming came from the DNA. The data contain tens of thousands of clones, 70% to 85% of them singletons. Single viable CD3+CD4+CD8-CD45RO+ cells were sorted as the memory CD4+ T cells. This CDR3 is 13 amino acids long. The germline V gene encodes CDR1 SQVTM and CDR2 ANQGSEA. V was trimmed by 4 bases and J by 4 bases, leaving 11 bases between them. These data are taken from a study of memory CD4+ T cells and cytomegalovirus serostatus. Across the study: This sample comes from healthy Belgian adults, fewer than 10 CMV seropositive, around 26 seronegative. Study-level findings and limits: Repertoires predicted CMV serostatus with median bootstrapped AUC of approximately 0.94. Of 150 to 200 reported CMV TCRbeta sequences, 65 to 85 were found in memory CD4+ repertoires.

The TCR originated in an adult in good health and CMV-seropositive. Source material: memory CD4+ T cells from blood. The J gene is TRBJ2-4, the V gene TRBV29-1, with D possibly matching TRBD1 (6 bases). The CDR3 region has the DNA TGCAGCGTTGTGGTGACAGGAAAAAACATTCAGTACTTC. It specifies CSVVVTGKNIQYF.